The 19 T cell receptor beta chains in this list originate from one sample, sequenced in a study of T cells after yellow fever vaccination. In TCRdb, the 5' RACE reads were re-called with MiXCR into one record per CDR3 protein. The table records 350,000 to 550,000 distinct CDR3 sequences, approximately 18% of them present only once. The source was PBMCs, collected before the yellow fever booster vaccination. All receptors derive from a man aged 18 to 30 who received the YFV17D yellow fever vaccine.

The V call is TRBV5-1, the J call TRBJ2-3; weak D call: TRBD2 (6 bases). The CDR3 runs to 15 residues. Trimming shortened V by 4 bases and J by 4 bases, and 16 bases separated the two germline ends. The germline gives CDR1 SGHRS, CDR2 YFSETQ. CDR3 sequence: CASSAQAGNSDTQYF. The CDR3 region has the DNA TGCGCCAGCAGCGCTCAGGCGGGGAATTCAGATACGCAGTATTTT.

This clonotype was observed a handful of times. The V call is TRBV6-5, the J call TRBJ2-5, with D tentatively TRBD2 (5 bases). In germline, CDR1 is MNHEY, CDR2 SVGAGI. CDR3 size: 14 residues. V gave up 0 bases and J gave up 4 bases, with 9 bases separating them. CDR3 DNA: TGTGCCAGCAGTTACTCGTACGGAGGAGAGACCCAGTACTTC. It translates to CASSYSYGGETQYF.

The chain is built from TRBV6-2 or TRBV6-3 and TRBJ2-1; 11 bases fit TRBD2. J was trimmed by 2 bases and V by 6 bases; bases with no gene match: 6. This CDR3 has 16 residues. Germline V lookup: CDR1 MNHEY, CDR2 SVGEGT. CDR3 region: CASRASGGSTYNEQFF. CDR3 in DNA: TGTGCCAGCAGAGCTAGCGGGGGGTCAACCTACAATGAGCAGTTCTTC.

This clonotype was counted between two and nine times. V is TRBV7-6 and J is TRBJ2-2, with TRBD2 matching 9 bases. The CDR3 length is 17 residues. The ends lost 1 base at V and 7 bases at J; junction bases unmatched: 10. The germline CDR1 and CDR2 sequences are SGHVS and FNYEAQ. This chain's CDR3 is CASSLEATSGVGGELFF. CDR3 coding DNA: TGTGCCAGCAGCTTAGAAGCGACTAGCGGTGTAGGCGGGGAGCTGTTTTTT.

The table lists this clonotype with a count of one. The chain joins TRBV6-2 or TRBV6-3 to TRBJ1-6; 7 bases line up with TRBD1. The V segment lost 8 bases and the J segment 4 bases; nucleotides outside the gene matches: 8. The germline gives CDR1 MNHEY, CDR2 SVGEGT. CDR3 length: 15 amino acids. This CDR3 reads CASERRDRYNSPLHF. CDR3 coding DNA: TGTGCCAGCGAGCGACGGGACAGATATAATTCACCCCTCCACTTT.

V is TRBV2 and J is TRBJ2-5, with D perhaps TRBD2 (6 bases). V lost 6 bases and J lost 3, with 17 bases in between. CDR1 is SNHLY and CDR2 is FYNNEI in the germline V gene. The CDR3 spans 15 residues. CDR3 loop: CASSPLGGTEETQYF. The CDR3, as DNA: TGTGCCAGCAGCCCACTTGGGGGGACGGAAGAGACCCAGTACTTC.

The gene calls are TRBV7-9 and TRBJ1-5; 8 bases line up with TRBD1. The J segment lost 2 bases and the V segment lost 4 bases, leaving 7 bases of the junction unmatched. The CDR3 runs to 16 residues. The germline V gene encodes CDR1 SEHNR and CDR2 FQNEAQ (reference sequence). The CDR3 DNA is TGTGCCAGCAGCTACGGACAGGGCTACGGCAATCAGCCCCAGCATTTT. Its protein product is CASSYGQGYGNQPQHF. The whole variable domain, remainder taken from reference TRBV7-9 and TRBJ1-5, is DTGVSQNPRHKITKRGQNVTFRCDPISEHNRLYWYRQTLGQGPEFLTYFQNEAQLEKSRLLSDRFSAERPKGSFSTLEIQRTEQGDSAMYLCASSYGQGYGNQPQHFGDGTRLSIL.

This rearrangement joins TRBV20-1 to TRBJ1-2; unclear D gene. The CDR3 extends over 11 amino acids. V was trimmed by 3 bases and J by 8 bases, leaving 10 bases between them. The germline V gene encodes CDR1 DFQATT and CDR2 SNEGSKA (reference sequence). CDR3: CSARDRGGYTF. The CDR3 coding sequence is TGCAGTGCTAGGGACCGAGGCGGCTACACCTTC.

Only a few counts were recorded for this clonotype. This rearrangement joins TRBV7-3 to TRBJ1-6; weak D call: TRBD1 (5 bases). The CDR3 length is 15 residues. The germline CDR1 and CDR2 sequences are SGHTA and FQGTGA. Trimming pared 5 bases from V and 9 bases from J, leaving 17 bases between. Written as DNA, the CDR3 is TGTGCCAGCAGCATTGATCAGGGTTTTTCTTCACCCCTCCACTTT. Amino acid sequence: CASSIDQGFSSPLHF.

The chain recombines TRBV27 with TRBJ1-5; 9 nucleotides agree with TRBD1. Germline CDR1 MNHEY, CDR2 SMNVEV (reference sequence). CDR3 size: 16 residues. V lost 1 base and J lost 4; bases outside the gene matches: 5. Here the CDR3 reads CASSLWGQGTNQPQHF. The CDR3 DNA reads TGTGCCAGCAGTTTATGGGGACAGGGAACAAATCAGCCCCAGCATTTT.

Written as DNA, the CDR3 is TGCGCCAGCACCAAACAAGTGTGGGGGATCGAAGCTTTCTTT. Its protein is CASTKQVWGIEAFF. The chain combines TRBV4-3 with TRBJ1-1; possibly TRBD1 for D (5 bases). The germline CDR1 and CDR2 sequences are LGHNA and YSLEER. The CDR3 is made up of 14 amino acids. V lost 7 bases and J lost 8, with 20 bases in between.

A few counts support this clonotype. The gene calls are TRBV5-1 and TRBJ2-3; D is unclear. CDR3 length: 16 residues. V shed 4 bases and J shed 6 bases, with 21 bases lying between them. The germline CDR1 and CDR2 sequences are SGHRS and YFSETQ. The DNA for the CDR3 is TGCGCCAGCAGCGCGTCGGACCATCCTTACGAGGATACGCAGTATTTT. This gives the protein CASSASDHPYEDTQYF.

This clonotype came up a few times. The rearrangement uses TRBV2 and TRBJ1-1; tentative D call: TRBD1 (6 bases). V was trimmed by 7 bases and J by 5 bases, leaving 11 bases between them. This CDR3 has 12 residues. In germline, CDR1 is SNHLY, CDR2 FYNNEI. The CDR3 region has the DNA TGTGCCAGCAAGTTGGACAGTACTGAAGCTTTCTTT. Translation gives CASKLDSTEAFF. Based on the CDR3 plus reference TRBV2 and TRBJ1-1, the full variable domain is EPEVTQTPSHQVTQMGQEVILRCVPISNHLYFYWYRQILGQKVEFLVSFYNNEISEKSEIFDDQFSVERPDGSNFTLKIRSTKLEDSAMYFCASKLDSTEAFFGQGTRLTVV.

This clonotype was seen more than once but under ten times. This chain uses TRBV6-6 with TRBJ1-3; tentative D call: TRBD1 (6 bases). The CDR3 has 16 residues. Germline values: CDR1 MNHNY, CDR2 SVGAGI (reference sequence). The V gene lost 6 bases and the J gene lost 1 base, with 16 bases spanning the gap. The CDR3, as DNA: TGTGCCAGCAGGGAACCGGGACACCCATCTGGAAACACCATATATTTT. As protein: CASREPGHPSGNTIYF.

This clonotype has just a few counts. V usage is TRBV7-2 and J usage is TRBJ2-1, with TRBD1 matching over 7 bases. This CDR3 region has 17 residues. V gave up 2 bases and J gave up 0 bases; unmatched junction bases: 7. Germline V lookup: CDR1 SGHTA, CDR2 FQGNSA. CDR3 loop: CASSLRGQTYSYNEQFF. In nucleotides, the CDR3 is TGTGCCAGCAGCTTAAGGGGACAGACTTACTCCTACAATGAGCAGTTCTTC.

This clonotype was counted ten times or more. The V gene is TRBV15, the J gene TRBJ2-5; D not certain. V lost 6 bases, J lost 4 bases, and 6 bases lay in between. The CDR3 loop spans 11 amino acids. Looked up from germline, CDR1 is LNHNV and CDR2 is YYDKDF (reference sequence). This chain's CDR3 is CATSLGETQYF. CDR3 in DNA: TGTGCCACCAGTCTAGGAGAGACCCAGTACTTC.

A few counts support this clonotype. This chain joins TRBV27 and TRBJ1-1; 9 bases are shared with TRBD1. With V trimmed by 6 bases and J by 5 bases, 4 bases remained unmatched. CDR1 is MNHEY and CDR2 is SMNVEV in the germline V gene (reference sequence). The CDR3 is 13 amino acids. As DNA, the CDR3 is TGTGCCAGCAGCGCCGACAGGGGGACTGAAGCTTTCTTT. Translated, it gives CASSADRGTEAFF.

The chain uses TRBV20-1 and TRBJ2-3; 8 bases fit TRBD2. Germline CDR1 DFQATT, CDR2 SNEGSKA (reference sequence). The length of the CDR3 is 13 residues. This CDR3 reads CRIGGASTDTQYF. The CDR3 DNA follows: TGCAGGATCGGGGGGGCCAGCACAGATACGCAGTATTTT.

This clonotype turned up a few times. The V call is TRBV7-8, the J call TRBJ1-4; D is undetermined. CDR3 length equals 16 residues. Trimming left V 3 bases short and J 0 bases short, with 11 bases between. Germline CDR1 reads SGHVS; CDR2 reads FQNEAQ. DNA for the CDR3: TGTGCCAGCAGCTTTCGGAGCGGAGCAACTAATGAAAAACTGTTTTTT. Translating gives CASSFRSGATNEKLFF. Supplemented by reference TRBV7-8 and TRBJ1-4, the full variable domain reads GAGVSQSPRYKVAKRGQDVALRCDPISGHVSLFWYQQALGQGPEFLTYFQNEAQLDKSGLPSDRFFAERPEGSVSTLKIQRTQQEDSAVYLCASSFRSGATNEKLFFGSGTQLSVL.